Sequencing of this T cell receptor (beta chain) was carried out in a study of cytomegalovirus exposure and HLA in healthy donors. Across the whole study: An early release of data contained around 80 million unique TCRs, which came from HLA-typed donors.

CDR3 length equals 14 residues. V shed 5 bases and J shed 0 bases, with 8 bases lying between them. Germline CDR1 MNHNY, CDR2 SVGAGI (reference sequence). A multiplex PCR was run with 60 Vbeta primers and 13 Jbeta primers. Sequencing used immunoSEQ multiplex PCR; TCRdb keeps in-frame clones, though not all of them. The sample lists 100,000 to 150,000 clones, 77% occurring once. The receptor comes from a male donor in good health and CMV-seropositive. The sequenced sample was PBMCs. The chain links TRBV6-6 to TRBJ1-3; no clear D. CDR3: CASSQRDSGNTIYF. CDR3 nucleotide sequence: TGTGCCAGCAGTCAGCGGGACTCTGGAAACACCATATATTTT.